A selection of T cell receptor beta chains follows, all from one sample in a study of PD-L1 blockade in urothelial cancer. TCRdb keeps only in-frame clones here, not all; method: immunoSEQ multiplex PCR. The sample yields some 60,000 clones, about 86% seen once. Sample: PBMCs, taken around atezolizumab (anti-PD-L1) treatment. These receptors all come from a middle-aged man with urothelial cancer. Each CDR3 is given with its conserved first and last residue. Each record gives: V gene, D gene, J gene, clone size, CDR3 protein, CDR3 DNA. The D gene is left open where the match is weak. Clone size is not always given. Where it is, it says once, few, many or a class for expanded clones.

V gene: TRBV7-8; D gene: TRBD1; J gene: TRBJ2-7; clone size: NA; CDR3 protein: CASSLGAGQGALDEQYF; CDR3 DNA: TGTGCCAGCAGCTTAGGGGCAGGACAGGGTGCCCTCGACGAGCAGTACTTC
V gene: TRBV7-2; D gene: NA; J gene: TRBJ1-2; clone size: NA; CDR3 protein: CASSSYGATNYGYTF; CDR3 DNA: TGTGCCAGCAGCTCCTACGGAGCCACTAACTATGGCTACACCTTC
V gene: TRBV2; D gene: NA; J gene: TRBJ2-5; clone size: NA; CDR3 protein: CASSERGSAEKETQYF; CDR3 DNA: TGTGCCAGCAGTGAAAGGGGGTCGGCTGAGAAAGAGACCCAGTACTTC
V gene: TRBV28; D gene: NA; J gene: TRBJ2-1; clone size: NA; CDR3 protein: CASSLLSSYNEQFF; CDR3 DNA: TGTGCCAGCAGCCTACTGAGCTCCTACAATGAGCAGTTCTTC
V gene: TRBV28; D gene: TRBD1; J gene: TRBJ2-7; clone size: few; CDR3 protein: CASSHPRQGIYEQYF; CDR3 DNA: TGTGCCAGCAGTCATCCCCGACAGGGTATCTACGAGCAGTACTTC
V gene: TRBV7-3; D gene: NA; J gene: TRBJ2-1; clone size: NA; CDR3 protein: CASSEDGSSYNEQFF; CDR3 DNA: TGTGCCAGCAGCGAGGATGGGAGCTCCTACAATGAGCAGTTCTTC
V gene: TRBV19; D gene: NA; J gene: TRBJ1-5; clone size: NA; CDR3 protein: CASKRGWRGEGGQPQHF; CDR3 DNA: TGTGCCAGCAAGCGAGGGTGGCGCGGCGAGGGTGGTCAGCCCCAGCATTTT
V gene: TRBV5-1; D gene: TRBD1; J gene: TRBJ1-2; clone size: NA; CDR3 protein: CASSLGDRAGGYTF; CDR3 DNA: TGCGCCAGCAGCTTGGGAGACAGGGCGGGTGGCTACACCTTC
V gene: TRBV2; D gene: TRBD2; J gene: TRBJ2-1; clone size: once; CDR3 protein: CASRKTSGGIKEQFF; CDR3 DNA: TGTGCCAGCAGGAAAACTAGCGGGGGGATCAAGGAGCAGTTCTTC
V gene: TRBV5-4; D gene: NA; J gene: TRBJ2-7; clone size: NA; CDR3 protein: CASSPGGGRGYEQYF; CDR3 DNA: TGTGCCAGCAGCCCCGGGGGCGGGAGAGGATACGAGCAGTACTTC
V gene: TRBV27; D gene: TRBD1; J gene: TRBJ1-5; clone size: NA; CDR3 protein: CASSSQGRRASNQPQHF; CDR3 DNA: TGTGCCAGCAGTTCACAGGGGAGAAGGGCTAGCAATCAGCCCCAGCATTTT
V gene: TRBV28; D gene: NA; J gene: TRBJ1-2; clone size: few; CDR3 protein: CASSLSWQGHGYTF; CDR3 DNA: TGTGCCAGCAGTTTATCGTGGCAGGGCCATGGCTACACCTTC
V gene: TRBV28; D gene: TRBD1; J gene: TRBJ1-5; clone size: NA; CDR3 protein: CASSLWTGGNQPQHF; CDR3 DNA: TGTGCCAGCAGTTTGTGGACAGGGGGAAATCAGCCCCAGCATTTT
V gene: TRBV5-1; D gene: TRBD2; J gene: TRBJ2-7; clone size: NA; CDR3 protein: CASSPGLAYEQYF; CDR3 DNA: TGCGCCAGCAGCCCGGGACTAGCCTACGAGCAGTACTTC
V gene: TRBV9; D gene: NA; J gene: TRBJ1-5; clone size: NA; CDR3 protein: CASSVGDTNQPQHF; CDR3 DNA: TGTGCCAGCAGCGTAGGGGACACCAATCAGCCCCAGCATTTT
V gene: TRBV28; D gene: NA; J gene: TRBJ2-7; clone size: NA; CDR3 protein: CASSSPGGVYEQYF; CDR3 DNA: TGTGCCAGCAGCTCGCCCGGGGGTGTCTACGAGCAGTACTTC
V gene: TRBV6-5; D gene: NA; J gene: TRBJ1-4; clone size: NA; CDR3 protein: CASSYGGGELNEKLFF; CDR3 DNA: TGTGCCAGCAGTTACGGGGGAGGGGAACTAAATGAAAAACTGTTTTTT
V gene: TRBV7-9; D gene: TRBD1; J gene: TRBJ1-5; clone size: NA; CDR3 protein: CASSSGQGFGNQPQHF; CDR3 DNA: TGTGCCAGCAGCTCAGGACAGGGGTTTGGCAATCAGCCCCAGCATTTT
V gene: TRBV27; D gene: TRBD2; J gene: TRBJ2-2; clone size: NA; CDR3 protein: CASSFRGSAGELFF; CDR3 DNA: TGTGCCAGCAGTTTCCGCGGGAGCGCCGGGGAGCTGTTTTTT
V gene: TRBV5-1; D gene: NA; J gene: TRBJ1-2; clone size: NA; CDR3 protein: CASSDGNYGYTF; CDR3 DNA: TGCGCCAGCAGCGACGGGAACTATGGCTACACCTTC
V gene: TRBV18; D gene: NA; J gene: TRBJ2-4; clone size: NA; CDR3 protein: CASSEGTSVAKNIQYF; CDR3 DNA: TGTGCCAGCTCGGAGGGGACTTCCGTAGCCAAAAACATTCAGTACTTC
V gene: TRBV30; D gene: TRBD1; J gene: TRBJ1-2; clone size: few; CDR3 protein: CASSGQGAQNYGYTF; CDR3 DNA: TGTGCCTCGTCGGGACAGGGGGCGCAAAACTATGGCTACACCTTC
V gene: TRBV9; D gene: NA; J gene: TRBJ2-6; clone size: once; CDR3 protein: CASSVSVFQSSGANVLTF; CDR3 DNA: TGTGCCAGCAGCGTATCGGTCTTTCAATCCTCTGGGGCCAACGTCCTGACTTTC
V gene: TRBV5-1; D gene: NA; J gene: TRBJ1-1; clone size: once; CDR3 protein: CASSPDGMPNTEAFF; CDR3 DNA: TGCGCCAGCAGCCCGGACGGGATGCCGAACACTGAAGCTTTCTTT
V gene: TRBV6-6; D gene: TRBD1; J gene: TRBJ1-5; clone size: NA; CDR3 protein: CASSTGASSNQPQHF; CDR3 DNA: TGTGCCAGCAGTACAGGGGCCAGCAGCAATCAGCCCCAGCATTTT
V gene: TRBV30; D gene: TRBD2; J gene: TRBJ2-3; clone size: NA; CDR3 protein: CAWRSGRADTQYF; CDR3 DNA: TGTGCCTGGAGATCCGGGAGGGCAGATACGCAGTATTTT
V gene: TRBV19; D gene: TRBD1; J gene: TRBJ1-2; clone size: NA; CDR3 protein: CASSIGQGNYGYTF; CDR3 DNA: TGTGCCAGTAGTATCGGACAGGGGAATTATGGCTACACCTTC
V gene: TRBV5-1; D gene: TRBD2; J gene: TRBJ2-2; clone size: NA; CDR3 protein: CASSTGLAGAPRTPGELFF; CDR3 DNA: TGCGCCAGCAGCACCGGACTAGCGGGAGCACCGAGAACTCCCGGGGAGCTGTTTTTT
V gene: TRBV7-2; D gene: NA; J gene: TRBJ1-6; clone size: NA; CDR3 protein: CASSLSAGRDNSPLHF; CDR3 DNA: TGTGCCAGCAGCTTATCGGCAGGGAGGGATAATTCACCCCTCCACTTT